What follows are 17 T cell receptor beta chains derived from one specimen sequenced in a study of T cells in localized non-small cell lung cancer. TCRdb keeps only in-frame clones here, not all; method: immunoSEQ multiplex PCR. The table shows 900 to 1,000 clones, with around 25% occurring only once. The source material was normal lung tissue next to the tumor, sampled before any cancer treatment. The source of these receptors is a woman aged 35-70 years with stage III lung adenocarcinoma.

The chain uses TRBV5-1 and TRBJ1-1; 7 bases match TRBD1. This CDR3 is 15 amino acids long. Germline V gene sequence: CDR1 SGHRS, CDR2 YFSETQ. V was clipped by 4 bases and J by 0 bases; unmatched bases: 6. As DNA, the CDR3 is TGCGCCAGCAGCACCAGGACAGGCATGAACACTGAAGCTTTCTTT. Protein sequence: CASSTRTGMNTEAFF. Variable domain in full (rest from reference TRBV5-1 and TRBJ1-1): KAGVTQTPRYLIKTRGQQVTLSCSPISGHRSVSWYQQTPGQGLQFLFEYFSETQRNKGNFPGRFSGRQFSNSRSEMNVSTLELGDSALYLCASSTRTGMNTEAFFGQGTRLTVV.

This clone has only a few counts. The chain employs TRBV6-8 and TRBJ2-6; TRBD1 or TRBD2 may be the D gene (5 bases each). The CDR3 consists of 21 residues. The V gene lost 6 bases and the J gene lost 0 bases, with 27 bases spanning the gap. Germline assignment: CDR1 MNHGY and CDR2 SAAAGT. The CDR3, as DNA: TGTGCCAGCAGAGGATTTTATATAACCGGGACCGATCCCTCTGGGGCCAACGTCCTGACTTTC. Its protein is CASRGFYITGTDPSGANVLTF.

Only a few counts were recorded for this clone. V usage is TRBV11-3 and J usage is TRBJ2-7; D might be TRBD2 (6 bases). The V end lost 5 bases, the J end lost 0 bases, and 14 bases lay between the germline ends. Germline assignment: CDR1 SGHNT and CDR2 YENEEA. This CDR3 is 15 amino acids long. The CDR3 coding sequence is TGTGCCAGCAGCCTTCACCGGGACTCCTCCTACGAGCAGTACTTC. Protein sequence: CASSLHRDSSYEQYF.

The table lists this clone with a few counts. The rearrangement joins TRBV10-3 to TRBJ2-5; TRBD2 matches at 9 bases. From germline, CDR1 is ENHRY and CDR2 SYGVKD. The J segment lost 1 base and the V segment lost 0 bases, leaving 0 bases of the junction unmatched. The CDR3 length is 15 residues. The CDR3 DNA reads TGTGCCATCAGTGAGTCTAGCGGGGGCCAAGAGACCCAGTACTTC. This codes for CAISESSGGQETQYF.

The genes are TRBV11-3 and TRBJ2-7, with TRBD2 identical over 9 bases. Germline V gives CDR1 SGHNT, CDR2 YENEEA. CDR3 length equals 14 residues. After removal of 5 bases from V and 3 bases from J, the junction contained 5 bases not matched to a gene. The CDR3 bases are TGTGCCAGCAGCCCCTTAGCGGGAGTCTACGAGCAGTACTTC. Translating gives CASSPLAGVYEQYF.

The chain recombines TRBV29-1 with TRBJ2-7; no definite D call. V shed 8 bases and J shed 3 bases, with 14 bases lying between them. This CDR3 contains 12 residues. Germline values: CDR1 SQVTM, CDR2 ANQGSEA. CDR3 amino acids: CSFRVSNYEQYF. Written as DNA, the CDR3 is TGCAGCTTTCGGGTCTCGAACTACGAGCAGTACTTC.

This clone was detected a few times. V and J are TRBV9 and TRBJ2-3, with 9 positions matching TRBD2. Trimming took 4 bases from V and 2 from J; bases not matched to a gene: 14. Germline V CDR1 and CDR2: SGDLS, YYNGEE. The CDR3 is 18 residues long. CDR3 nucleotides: TGTGCCAGCAGCCCCTCAATCAGCGCGGGGGGGTTCACAGATACGCAGTATTTT. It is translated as CASSPSISAGGFTDTQYF.

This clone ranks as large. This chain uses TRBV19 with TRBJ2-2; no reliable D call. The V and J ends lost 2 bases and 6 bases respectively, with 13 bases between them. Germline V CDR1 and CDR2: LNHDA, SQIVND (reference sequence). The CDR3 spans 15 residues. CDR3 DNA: TGTGCCAGTAGTATAAGTATGACATTGGCCGGGGAGCTGTTTTTT. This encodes CASSISMTLAGELFF.

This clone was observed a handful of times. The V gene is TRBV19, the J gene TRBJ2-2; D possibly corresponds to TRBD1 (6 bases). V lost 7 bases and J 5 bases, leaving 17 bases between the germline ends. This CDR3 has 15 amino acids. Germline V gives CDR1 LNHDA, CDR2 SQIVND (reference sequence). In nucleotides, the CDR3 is TGTGCCAGTACCTACTGGACAGATAGAACCGGGGAGCTGTTTTTT. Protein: CASTYWTDRTGELFF.

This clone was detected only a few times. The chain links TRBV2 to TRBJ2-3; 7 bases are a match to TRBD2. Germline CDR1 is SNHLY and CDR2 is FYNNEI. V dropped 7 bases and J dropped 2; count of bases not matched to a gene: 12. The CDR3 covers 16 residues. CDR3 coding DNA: TGTGCCAGCACCAGAGCCCGGGGGGATTACACAGATACGCAGTATTTT. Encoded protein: CASTRARGDYTDTQYF. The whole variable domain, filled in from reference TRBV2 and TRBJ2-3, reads EPEVTQTPSHQVTQMGQEVILRCVPISNHLYFYWYRQILGQKVEFLVSFYNNEISEKSEIFDDQFSVERPDGSNFTLKIRSTKLEDSAMYFCASTRARGDYTDTQYFGPGTRLTVL.

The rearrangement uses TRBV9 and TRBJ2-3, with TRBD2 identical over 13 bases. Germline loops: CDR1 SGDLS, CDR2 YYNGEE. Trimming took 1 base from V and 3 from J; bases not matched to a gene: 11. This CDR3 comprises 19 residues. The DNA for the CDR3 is TGTGCCAGCAGCGTAACCGGGACTAGCGGGACTAGAAGGACAGATACGCAGTATTTT. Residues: CASSVTGTSGTRRTDTQYF.

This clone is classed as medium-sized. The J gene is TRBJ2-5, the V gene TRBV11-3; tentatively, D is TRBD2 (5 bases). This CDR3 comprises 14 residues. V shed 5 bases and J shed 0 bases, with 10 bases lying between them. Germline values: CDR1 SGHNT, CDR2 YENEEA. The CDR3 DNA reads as TGTGCCAGCAGCCCAAGCGGATACCAAGAGACCCAGTACTTC. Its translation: CASSPSGYQETQYF.

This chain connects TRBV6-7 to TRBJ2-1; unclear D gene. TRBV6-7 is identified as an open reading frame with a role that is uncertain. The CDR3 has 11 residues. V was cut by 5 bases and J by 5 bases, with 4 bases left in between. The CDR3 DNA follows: TGTGCCAGCAGTCAGAACAATGAGCAGTTCTTC. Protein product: CASSQNNEQFF.

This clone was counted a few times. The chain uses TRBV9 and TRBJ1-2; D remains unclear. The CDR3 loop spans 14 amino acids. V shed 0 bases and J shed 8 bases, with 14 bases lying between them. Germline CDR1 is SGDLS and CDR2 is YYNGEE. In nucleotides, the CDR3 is TGTGCCAGCAGCGTAGAAACAGACACCAGGGGCTACACCTTC. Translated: CASSVETDTRGYTF.

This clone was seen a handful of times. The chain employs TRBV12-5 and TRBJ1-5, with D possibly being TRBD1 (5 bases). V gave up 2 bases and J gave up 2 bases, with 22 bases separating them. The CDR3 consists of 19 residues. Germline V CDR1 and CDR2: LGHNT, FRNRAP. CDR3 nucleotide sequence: TGTGCTAGTGGTTTGTATTTGGGGACCGCGGCCAGGGGCAATCAGCCCCAGCATTTT. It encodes CASGLYLGTAARGNQPQHF.

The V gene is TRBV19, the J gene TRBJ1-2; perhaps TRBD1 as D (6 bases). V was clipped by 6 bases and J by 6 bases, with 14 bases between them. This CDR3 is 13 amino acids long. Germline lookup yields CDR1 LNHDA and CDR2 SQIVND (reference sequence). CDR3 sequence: CASRRGQFDGYTF. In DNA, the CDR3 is TGTGCCAGTAGAAGGGGACAATTTGATGGCTACACCTTC.

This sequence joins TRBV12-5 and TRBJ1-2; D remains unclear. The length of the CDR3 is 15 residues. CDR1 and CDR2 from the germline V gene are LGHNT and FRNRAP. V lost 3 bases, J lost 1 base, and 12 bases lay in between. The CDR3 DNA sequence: TGTGCTAGTGGTTTCCCTCCTGATTTTAACTATGGCTACACCTTC. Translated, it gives CASGFPPDFNYGYTF. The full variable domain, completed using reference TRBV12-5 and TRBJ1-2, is DARVTQTPRHKVTEMGQEVTMRCQPILGHNTVFWYRQTMMQGLELLAYFRNRAPLDDSGMPKDRFSAEMPDATLATLKIQPSEPRDSAVYFCASGFPPDFNYGYTFGSGTRLTVV.